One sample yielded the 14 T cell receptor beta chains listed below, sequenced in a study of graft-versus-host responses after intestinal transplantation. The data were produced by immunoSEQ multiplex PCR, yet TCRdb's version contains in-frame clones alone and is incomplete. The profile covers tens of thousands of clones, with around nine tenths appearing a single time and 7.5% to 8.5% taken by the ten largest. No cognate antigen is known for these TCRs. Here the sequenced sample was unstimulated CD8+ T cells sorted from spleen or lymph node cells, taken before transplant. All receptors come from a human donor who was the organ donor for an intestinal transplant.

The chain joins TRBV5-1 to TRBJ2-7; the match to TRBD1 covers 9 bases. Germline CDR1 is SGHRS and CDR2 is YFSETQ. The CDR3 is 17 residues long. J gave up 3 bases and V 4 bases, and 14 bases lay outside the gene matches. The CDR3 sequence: CASSNTGQGLKDYEQYF. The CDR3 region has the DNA TGCGCCAGCAGCAATACCGGACAGGGGCTGAAGGACTACGAGCAGTACTTC.

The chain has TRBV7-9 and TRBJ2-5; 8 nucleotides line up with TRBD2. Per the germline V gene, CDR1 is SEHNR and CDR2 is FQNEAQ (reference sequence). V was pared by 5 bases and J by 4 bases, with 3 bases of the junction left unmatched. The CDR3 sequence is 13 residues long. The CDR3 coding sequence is TGTGCCAGCAGCCCGGGGGGGCCAGAGACCCAGTACTTC. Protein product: CASSPGGPETQYF.

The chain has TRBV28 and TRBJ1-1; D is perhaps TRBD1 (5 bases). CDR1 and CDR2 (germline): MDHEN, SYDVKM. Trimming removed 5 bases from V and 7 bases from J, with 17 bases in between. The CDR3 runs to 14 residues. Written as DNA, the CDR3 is TGTGCCAGCAGTAAGACAGACCTTACGAGTGAAGCTTTCTTT. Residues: CASSKTDLTSEAFF.

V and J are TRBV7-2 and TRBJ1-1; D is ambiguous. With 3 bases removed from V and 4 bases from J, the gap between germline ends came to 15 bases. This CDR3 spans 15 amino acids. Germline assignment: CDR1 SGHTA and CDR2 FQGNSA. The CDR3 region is CASSFLRYRGTEAFF. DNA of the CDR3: TGTGCCAGCAGCTTTCTGAGATATCGGGGCACTGAAGCTTTCTTT.

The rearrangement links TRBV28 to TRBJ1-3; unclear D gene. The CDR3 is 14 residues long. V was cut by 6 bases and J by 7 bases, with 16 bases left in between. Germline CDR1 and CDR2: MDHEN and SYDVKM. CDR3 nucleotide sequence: TGTGCCAGCAGACCACCGGGAGCGGTCAACACCATATATTTT. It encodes CASRPPGAVNTIYF. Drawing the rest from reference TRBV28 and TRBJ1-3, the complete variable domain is DVKVTQSSRYLVKRTGEKVFLECVQDMDHENMFWYRQDPGLGLRLIYFSYDVKMKEKGDIPEGYSVSREKKERFSLILESASTNQTSMYLCASRPPGAVNTIYFGEGSWLTVV.

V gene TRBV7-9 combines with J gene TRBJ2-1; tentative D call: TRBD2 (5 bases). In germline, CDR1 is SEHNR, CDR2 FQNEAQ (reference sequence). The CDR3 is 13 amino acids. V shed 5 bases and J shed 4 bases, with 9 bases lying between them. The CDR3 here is CASSRTVYNEQFF. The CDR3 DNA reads TGTGCCAGCAGCCGGACTGTTTACAATGAGCAGTTCTTC.

CDR3 DNA sequence: TGTGCCAGCAGCCAACAGGGAGATGGCTACACCTTC. This encodes CASSQQGDGYTF. V is TRBV7-9 and J is TRBJ1-2; a weak D match, TRBD1 (6 bases). Trimming left V 5 bases short and J 6 bases short, with 10 bases between. CDR1 and CDR2 from the germline V gene are SEHNR and FQNEAQ (reference sequence). This CDR3 has 12 amino acids.

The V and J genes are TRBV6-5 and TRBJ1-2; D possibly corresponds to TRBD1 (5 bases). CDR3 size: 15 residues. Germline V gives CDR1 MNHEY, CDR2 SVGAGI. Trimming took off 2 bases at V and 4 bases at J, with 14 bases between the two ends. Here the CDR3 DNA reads TGTGCCAGCAGTTACGGTCAGGGTGTTGTCTATGGCTACACCTTC. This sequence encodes CASSYGQGVVYGYTF.

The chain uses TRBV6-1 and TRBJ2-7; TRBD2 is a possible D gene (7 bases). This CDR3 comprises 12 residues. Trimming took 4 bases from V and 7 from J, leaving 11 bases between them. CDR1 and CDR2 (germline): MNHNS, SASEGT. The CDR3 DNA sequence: TGTGCCAGCAGTGGGCGGGGGCTTGAGCAGTACTTC. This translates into CASSGRGLEQYF.

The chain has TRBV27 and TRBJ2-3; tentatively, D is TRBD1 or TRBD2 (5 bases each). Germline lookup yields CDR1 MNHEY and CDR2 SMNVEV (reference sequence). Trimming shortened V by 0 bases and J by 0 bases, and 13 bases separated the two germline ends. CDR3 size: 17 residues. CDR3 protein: CASSLSIGAVSTDTQYF. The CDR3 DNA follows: TGTGCCAGCAGTTTATCGATCGGGGCAGTTAGCACAGATACGCAGTATTTT.

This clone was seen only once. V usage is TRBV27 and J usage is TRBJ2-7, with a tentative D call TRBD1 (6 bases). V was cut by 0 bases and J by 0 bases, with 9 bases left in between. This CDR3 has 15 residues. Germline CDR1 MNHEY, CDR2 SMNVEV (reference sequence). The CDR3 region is CASSLSRTASYEQYF. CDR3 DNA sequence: TGTGCCAGCAGTTTATCCCGGACAGCCTCCTACGAGCAGTACTTC.

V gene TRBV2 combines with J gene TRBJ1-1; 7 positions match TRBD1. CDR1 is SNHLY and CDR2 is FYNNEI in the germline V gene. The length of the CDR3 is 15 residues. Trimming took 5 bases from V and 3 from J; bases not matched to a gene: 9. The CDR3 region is CASSFDREGDTEAFF. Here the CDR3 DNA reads TGTGCCAGCAGTTTCGACAGGGAGGGGGACACTGAAGCTTTCTTT. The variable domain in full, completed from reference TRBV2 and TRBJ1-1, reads EPEVTQTPSHQVTQMGQEVILRCVPISNHLYFYWYRQILGQKVEFLVSFYNNEISEKSEIFDDQFSVERPDGSNFTLKIRSTKLEDSAMYFCASSFDREGDTEAFFGQGTRLTVV.

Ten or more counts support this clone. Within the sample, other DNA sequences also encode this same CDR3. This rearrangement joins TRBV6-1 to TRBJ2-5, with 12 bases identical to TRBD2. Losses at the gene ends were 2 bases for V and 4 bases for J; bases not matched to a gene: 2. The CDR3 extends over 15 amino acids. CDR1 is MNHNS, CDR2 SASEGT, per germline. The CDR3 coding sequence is TGTGCCAGCAGTGAACTAGCGGGGGGGCCAGAGACCCAGTACTTC. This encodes CASSELAGGPETQYF.

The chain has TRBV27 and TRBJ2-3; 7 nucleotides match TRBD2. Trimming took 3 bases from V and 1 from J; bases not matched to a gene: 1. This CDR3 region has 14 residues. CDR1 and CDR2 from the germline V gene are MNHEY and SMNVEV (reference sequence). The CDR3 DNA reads TGTGCCAGCAGTTTGGCGGGGGGCACAGATACGCAGTATTTT. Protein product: CASSLAGGTDTQYF.